These T cell receptor beta chains were read from a single sample in a study of OX40 agonist ivuxolimab in advanced cancers. This table comes from immunoSEQ multiplex PCR, and its TCRdb copy is limited to in-frame clones, with some not included. The data show tens of thousands of clones, 75% to 90% seen once. The sample in question was CD4+ or CD8+ T cells sorted from blood, obtained in a trial of the OX40 agonist ivuxolimab. All receptors come from an adult with an advanced solid tumor such as melanoma, head and neck, liver or kidney cancer. CDR3s include the opening cysteine and the closing phenylalanine or tryptophan. Fields, in order: D gene, clone size, V gene, J gene, CDR3 DNA, CDR3 protein. The D gene is left open where the match is weak. Not every row has a clone size; where given, it reads once, few, many or a size class.

d_gene: -; abundance: -; v_gene: TRBV5-1; j_gene: TRBJ2-7; CDR3nt: TGCGCCAGCAGCTTGGGGGGCGAGCAGTACTTC; CDR3aa: CASSLGGEQYF
d_gene: -; abundance: -; v_gene: TRBV20-1; j_gene: TRBJ1-1; CDR3nt: TGCAGTGCTATGCTGGGACACGAAGCTTTCTTT; CDR3aa: CSAMLGHEAFF
d_gene: -; abundance: -; v_gene: TRBV7-3; j_gene: TRBJ1-1; CDR3nt: TGTGCCAGCAGCTCGGGGGCGCGTACTGAAGCTTTCTTT; CDR3aa: CASSSGARTEAFF
d_gene: -; abundance: -; v_gene: TRBV29-1; j_gene: TRBJ2-3; CDR3nt: TGCAGCGCCGGTAGGGGTTGGGATACGCAGTATTTT; CDR3aa: CSAGRGWDTQYF
d_gene: TRBD2; abundance: -; v_gene: TRBV5-1; j_gene: TRBJ2-1; CDR3nt: TGCGCCAGCGGTGGGGGACTAGACAATGAGCAGTTCTTC; CDR3aa: CASGGGLDNEQFF
d_gene: -; abundance: -; v_gene: TRBV7-2; j_gene: TRBJ1-1; CDR3nt: TGTGCCAGCAGCTTAGAACGGGTGAACACTGAAGCTTTCTTT; CDR3aa: CASSLERVNTEAFF
d_gene: -; abundance: -; v_gene: TRBV10-3; j_gene: TRBJ2-3; CDR3nt: TGTGCCATCAGTGAGTCGGGAGGTGGCACAGATACGCAGTATTTT; CDR3aa: CAISESGGGTDTQYF
d_gene: -; abundance: -; v_gene: TRBV10-2; j_gene: TRBJ1-3; CDR3nt: TGCGCCAGCAGTGATTTGCCGGCTGGAAACACCATATATTTT; CDR3aa: CASSDLPAGNTIYF
d_gene: TRBD1; abundance: -; v_gene: TRBV19; j_gene: TRBJ1-1; CDR3nt: TGTGCCAGTAGTTCAATTGGGACAGGGGGCCGGGGGACTGAAGCTTTCTTT; CDR3aa: CASSSIGTGGRGTEAFF
d_gene: TRBD1; abundance: -; v_gene: TRBV9; j_gene: TRBJ2-3; CDR3nt: TGTGCCAGCAGCGAAACCGGGGCGGACAGGGTGAGCACAGATACGCAGTATTTT; CDR3aa: CASSETGADRVSTDTQYF
d_gene: TRBD2; abundance: -; v_gene: TRBV7-9; j_gene: TRBJ2-5; CDR3nt: TGTGCCAGCAGCCCGGGACTAGCAGGAGAGACCCAGTACTTC; CDR3aa: CASSPGLAGETQYF
d_gene: TRBD2; abundance: -; v_gene: TRBV28; j_gene: TRBJ2-7; CDR3nt: TGTGCCAGCAAAACCGGGACTAGCTTCTACGAGCAGTACTTC; CDR3aa: CASKTGTSFYEQYF
d_gene: -; abundance: -; v_gene: TRBV7-2; j_gene: TRBJ2-1; CDR3nt: TGTGCCAGCAGCTCTTTTTATAGGGGGATGGTAAAAAATGAGCAGTTCTTC; CDR3aa: CASSSFYRGMVKNEQFF
d_gene: -; abundance: -; v_gene: TRBV7-9; j_gene: TRBJ1-3; CDR3nt: TGTGCCAGCAGCTCCCGAGGGGGGGCTGGAAACACCATATATTTT; CDR3aa: CASSSRGGAGNTIYF
d_gene: -; abundance: -; v_gene: TRBV6-1; j_gene: TRBJ2-7; CDR3nt: TGTGCCAGCAGTAAGAGGACAGAAGTCTACGAGCAGTACTTC; CDR3aa: CASSKRTEVYEQYF
d_gene: -; abundance: -; v_gene: TRBV5-1; j_gene: TRBJ1-2; CDR3nt: TGCGCCAGCAGCTTGGGCGGAGATGGCTACACCTTC; CDR3aa: CASSLGGDGYTF
d_gene: TRBD1; abundance: -; v_gene: TRBV9; j_gene: TRBJ2-1; CDR3nt: TGTGCCAGCAGCGTAGGGTTCGACAGGGGGAACAATGAGCAGTTCTTC; CDR3aa: CASSVGFDRGNNEQFF
d_gene: -; abundance: -; v_gene: TRBV7-8; j_gene: TRBJ1-5; CDR3nt: TGTGCCAGCAGCTTAGGGACGGTGGAAAGGGGTCAGCCCCAGCATTTT; CDR3aa: CASSLGTVERGQPQHF
d_gene: -; abundance: few; v_gene: TRBV4-1; j_gene: TRBJ1-5; CDR3nt: TGCGCCAGCAGCCCCATGGGGATTAGTTATAGCAATCAGCCCCAGCATTTT; CDR3aa: CASSPMGISYSNQPQHF
d_gene: -; abundance: -; v_gene: TRBV7-2; j_gene: TRBJ1-4; CDR3nt: TGTGCCAGCAGCTTAGTGTGGGCAGGTGAAAAACTGTTTTTT; CDR3aa: CASSLVWAGEKLFF
d_gene: TRBD1; abundance: -; v_gene: TRBV29-1; j_gene: TRBJ2-7; CDR3nt: TGCAGCGTAACCGGGACAGACTATTACGAGCAGTACTTC; CDR3aa: CSVTGTDYYEQYF